A selection of T cell receptor beta chains follows, all from one sample in a study of identical twins. Each CDR3 protein gets one entry after TCRdb re-called the 5' RACE reads with MiXCR. The data contain under 1 million distinct CDR3 sequences, 10% to 15% of them seen just once; the ten biggest clones take up 1.5% to 2%. These sequences were also reported in another study, on yellow fever vaccine responses in identical twins.

Sequencing was carried out using PBMCs. These receptors originate from a young woman in good health. Both conserved end residues are part of each CDR3. D genes are given only for firm matches. Some rows have no size entry. The others give once, few or many, or a class for an expanded clone.

CDR3 protein | CDR3 DNA | clone size | D gene | J gene | V gene
CSHLRTKDRVYPPLHF | TGTTCACATCTGAGGACCAAGGACAGGGTGTATCCACCCCTCCACTTT | few | TRBD1 | TRBJ1-6 | TRBV27
CAFSLALGSGPLYNEQFF | TGTGCCTTCAGTTTAGCGCTGGGTAGCGGGCCGCTCTACAATGAGCAGTTCTTC | . | TRBD2 | TRBJ2-1 | TRBV12-3/TRBV12-4
CSVESGLAGETQYF | TGCAGCGTTGAATCCGGACTAGCGGGAGAGACCCAGTACTTC | few | TRBD2 | TRBJ2-5 | TRBV29-1
CASAGRDYMNTGELFF | TGCGCCAGCGCCGGGCGGGATTACATGAACACCGGGGAGCTGTTTTTT | few | . | TRBJ2-2 | TRBV5-1
CASGLVPAYNEQFF | TGTGCTAGTGGTTTGGTACCGGCCTACAATGAGCAGTTCTTC | few | . | TRBJ2-1 | TRBV12-5
CASRPGLAQETQYF | TGTGCCAGCAGACCGGGACTAGCACAAGAGACCCAGTACTTC | few | TRBD2 | TRBJ2-5 | TRBV28
CASSLDTRGYNEQFF | TGCGCCAGCAGCTTGGATACTAGGGGCTACAATGAGCAGTTCTTC | many | . | TRBJ2-1 | TRBV5-1
CASSSAPDRPSGNTIYF | TGTGCCAGCAGTTCCGCCCCGGACCGACCGTCCGGCAACACCATATATTTT | few | . | TRBJ1-3 | TRBV28
CASSEGQVYGYTF | TGTGCCAGCTCAGAGGGACAGGTCTATGGCTACACCTTC | . | TRBD1 | TRBJ1-2 | TRBV18
CASSRTGKAGANVLTF | TGTGCCAGCAGCCGAACAGGGAAGGCTGGGGCCAACGTCCTGACTTTC | . | . | TRBJ2-6 | TRBV11-2
CASRSTQGTYGYTF | TGTGCCAGCAGGTCCACCCAGGGAACCTATGGCTACACCTTC | . | . | TRBJ1-2 | TRBV12-3/TRBV12-4
CASSSAGTNTDTQYF | TGTGCCAGCAGCTCGGCCGGGACTAACACAGATACGCAGTATTTT | . | TRBD2 | TRBJ2-3 | TRBV25-1
CASSGEGQRSGNTIYF | TGTGCCAGTAGTGGGGAAGGACAGCGCTCTGGAAACACCATATATTTT | few | . | TRBJ1-3 | TRBV19
CASRAPGQGNYEQYF | TGTGCCAGCAGAGCACCTGGACAGGGGAATTACGAGCAGTACTTC | . | TRBD1 | TRBJ2-7 | TRBV13
CASSWVTAAGNTIYF | TGTGCCAGCAGTTGGGTGACTGCCGCCGGAAACACCATATATTTT | many | . | TRBJ1-3 | TRBV12-3/TRBV12-4
CASSLEGLAGLTGELFF | TGCGCCAGCAGCTTGGAAGGACTAGCGGGGCTCACCGGGGAGCTGTTTTTT | few | TRBD2 | TRBJ2-2 | TRBV5-1
CATSGRVVGELFF | TGTGCCACCAGTGGTCGGGTTGTCGGGGAGCTGTTTTTT | many | . | TRBJ2-2 | TRBV24-1
CASSSRGRVYEQYF | TGCGCCAGCAGCTCCAGGGGGCGCGTCTACGAGCAGTACTTC | few | TRBD1 | TRBJ2-7 | TRBV5-1
CATSRDQTANTGELFF | TGTGCCACCAGCAGAGATCAGACTGCGAACACCGGGGAGCTGTTTTTT | few | . | TRBJ2-2 | TRBV15
CASSELASGANVLTF | TGTGCCAGCAGCGAACTCGCTTCTGGGGCCAACGTCCTGACTTTC | many | . | TRBJ2-6 | TRBV4-2
CASSSNRDREGPLHF | TGTGCCAGCAGTTCGAACCGGGACAGGGAGGGACCCCTCCACTTT | . | TRBD1 | TRBJ1-6 | TRBV12-3/TRBV12-4
CASSLGAGGAGGELFF | TGTGCCAGCAGCTTAGGAGCAGGGGGCGCCGGCGGGGAGCTGTTTTTT | few | TRBD1 | TRBJ2-2 | TRBV13
CASSVTGGSQPQHF | TGTGCCAGCAGCGTTACAGGGGGATCCCAGCCCCAGCATTTT | . | TRBD1 | TRBJ1-5 | TRBV2
CASSLRDREQETQYF | TGTGCCAGCAGCCTAAGGGACAGAGAACAAGAGACCCAGTACTTC | many | TRBD1 | TRBJ2-5 | TRBV7-9
CASSYSGDQPQHF | TGTGCCAGCAGTTACTCGGGGGACCAGCCCCAGCATTTT | many | . | TRBJ1-5 | TRBV6-5
CASSIPGAQTNEKLFF | TGTGCCAGTAGTATTCCGGGGGCGCAGACTAATGAAAAACTGTTTTTT | . | . | TRBJ1-4 | TRBV19
CASSTLNTEAFF | TGTGCCAGCAGTACATTGAACACTGAAGCTTTCTTT | many | . | TRBJ1-1 | TRBV12-3/TRBV12-4
CASSHFAGENEQFF | TGTGCCAGCAGCCATTTCGCGGGAGAGAATGAGCAGTTCTTC | . | TRBD2 | TRBJ2-1 | TRBV3-1
CASSLHIGTGELFF | TGTGCCAGCAGTTTACACATAGGCACCGGGGAGCTGTTTTTT | many | . | TRBJ2-2 | TRBV6-5
CASSLSPGGGNTIYF | TGTGCCAGCAGCTTAAGTCCGGGCGGTGGAAACACCATATATTTT | . | . | TRBJ1-3 | TRBV7-2
CASSAYQGGTEAFF | TGTGCCAGCAGTGCTTACCAGGGGGGCACTGAAGCTTTCTTT | many | TRBD1 | TRBJ1-1 | TRBV25-1
CASSRTGEQFF | TGTGCCAGCAGTCGGACAGGGGAGCAGTTCTTC | . | TRBD1 | TRBJ2-1 | TRBV12-3/TRBV12-4
CASSSSGATYNEQFF | TGTGCCAGCAGTTCTAGCGGGGCCACCTACAATGAGCAGTTCTTC | . | TRBD2 | TRBJ2-1 | TRBV2
CASSQALGAGQPQHF | TGTGCCAGCAGCCAAGCCCTCGGGGCGGGACAGCCCCAGCATTTT | few | . | TRBJ1-5 | TRBV3-1
CASSPGTSGLKNIQYF | TGTGCCAGCAGCCCCGGGACTAGCGGACTCAAAAACATTCAGTACTTC | . | TRBD2 | TRBJ2-4 | TRBV3-1
CATSDSPSGWGQFF | TGTGCCACCAGTGACTCCCCTAGCGGATGGGGGCAGTTCTTC | few | TRBD2 | TRBJ2-1 | TRBV24-1
CASSKKGLRLGGDTQYF | TGTGCCAGCAGCAAAAAGGGTCTGAGACTAGGCGGGGATACGCAGTATTTT | few | . | TRBJ2-3 | TRBV21-1
CASSSGRGANVLTF | TGTGCCAGCAGTTCGGGAAGGGGGGCCAACGTCCTGACTTTC | many | . | TRBJ2-6 | TRBV6-5
CATRLPGHPNYGYTF | TGTGCCACCAGACTTCCGGGACACCCTAACTATGGCTACACCTTC | . | . | TRBJ1-2 | TRBV24-1
CASTGAIYSGANVLTF | TGTGCCAGCACAGGGGCCATATACTCTGGGGCCAACGTCCTGACTTTC | . | . | TRBJ2-6 | TRBV6-1
CASSLIGGRGGPETQYF | TGTGCCAGCAGTTTAATCGGAGGACGGGGGGGCCCGGAGACCCAGTACTTC | few | TRBD2 | TRBJ2-5 | TRBV27
CASSQVSTDTQYF | TGTGCCAGCAGCCAAGTTAGCACAGATACGCAGTATTTT | many | . | TRBJ2-3 | TRBV3-1
CASSFVDSGYTF | TGTGCCAGCAGTTTTGTAGATTCTGGCTACACCTTC | few | . | TRBJ1-2 | TRBV12-3/TRBV12-4
CASSLVDGDEQFF | TGTGCCAGCAGCTTGGTCGATGGCGATGAGCAGTTCTTC | . | . | TRBJ2-1 | TRBV5-8
CASSHRGQGERRVGELFF | TGTGCCAGCAGCCACCGGGGACAGGGCGAACGGCGGGTCGGGGAGCTGTTTTTT | few | TRBD1 | TRBJ2-2 | TRBV4-2
CASSVGDSARLLFF | TGTGCCAGCAGCGTAGGTGACAGCGCCCGCCTTCTGTTTTTT | once | . | TRBJ1-4 | TRBV9